This T cell receptor (beta chain) came from a study of human T cells and chemical hapten exposure. In the study overall: On the upper back, patch tests were applied with 0.01% DPC and read at 6 days. Whole-study results and caveats: Relative to controls, expanded TCRs formed significantly more large CDR3 similarity clusters. Among TCRs, those above 1 in 1000 frequency were unaffected by DPC sensitization.

CDR3 length: 17 amino acids. V was pared by 6 bases and J by 0 bases, with 11 bases of the junction left unmatched. Many counts were recorded for this clonotype. Its matching antigen is unknown. As to time point: pre-sensitization, week 0. Treatment here: therapeutic diphenylcyclopropenone sensitization with weekly scalp DPC. Donors, patients with alopecia ranging from 18 to 70 years old and judged suitable for DPC, provided samples. A single record per CDR3 protein comes from TCRdb applying MiXCR to the RACE reads. Of some 400,000 distinct CDR3 sequences in the sample, 5.1% were seen once. The TCR sequence derives from a woman between 45 and 65 years old with alopecia areata. Some clones in this sample may be carry-over from other donors' samples. This rearrangement joins TRBV12-3 or TRBV12-4 to TRBJ1-3, with TRBD1 matching over 7 bases. Specimen: whole blood, collected in connection with sensitization to the hapten diphenylcyclopropenone (DPC). CDR3 bases: TGTGCCAGCAGCTCAGGCGGGACAGCGCTCTCTGGAAACACCATATATTTT. Protein product: CASSSGGTALSGNTIYF.